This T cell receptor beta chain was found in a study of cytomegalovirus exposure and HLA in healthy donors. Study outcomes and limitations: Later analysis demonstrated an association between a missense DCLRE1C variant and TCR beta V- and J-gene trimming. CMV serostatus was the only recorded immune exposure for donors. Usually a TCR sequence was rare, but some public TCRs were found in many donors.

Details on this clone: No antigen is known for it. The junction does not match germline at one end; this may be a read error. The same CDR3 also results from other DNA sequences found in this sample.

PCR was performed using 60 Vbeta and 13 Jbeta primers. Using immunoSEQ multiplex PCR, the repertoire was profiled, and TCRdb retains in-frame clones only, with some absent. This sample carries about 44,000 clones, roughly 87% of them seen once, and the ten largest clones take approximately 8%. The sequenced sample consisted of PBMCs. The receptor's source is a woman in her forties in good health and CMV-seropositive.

In DNA, the CDR3 is TGTGCTAGTAGTCAAGGGGCTAGCTATGGCTACACCTTC. As protein: CASSQGASYGYTF. J is TRBJ1-2 and V is TRBV19, with D tentatively TRBD1 (5 bases). The CDR3 runs 13 residues. Germline V gene data show CDR1 as LNHDA and CDR2 as SQIVND (reference sequence).